This TCR beta chain derives from a study of blood T cell repertoires in COVID-19. The data were produced by immunoSEQ multiplex PCR, yet TCRdb's version contains in-frame clones alone and is incomplete. The table lists 400,000 or so clones, about 92% of them singletons. V lost 6 bases and J 0 bases, leaving 8 bases between the germline ends. Germline V gene data show CDR1 as WNHNN and CDR2 as SYGVQD (reference sequence). The CDR3 contains 13 residues. The rearrangement links TRBV10-1 to TRBJ1-1, with D possibly TRBD1 on 6 matching bases. The specimen sequenced was PBMCs or T cells enriched from blood (not recorded which). This clonotype originated in a man aged 18 to 30 who had recovered from COVID-19. DNA for the CDR3: TGCGCCAGCAGCACAGGGTTGAACACTGAAGCTTTCTTT. Amino acids: CASSTGLNTEAFF.